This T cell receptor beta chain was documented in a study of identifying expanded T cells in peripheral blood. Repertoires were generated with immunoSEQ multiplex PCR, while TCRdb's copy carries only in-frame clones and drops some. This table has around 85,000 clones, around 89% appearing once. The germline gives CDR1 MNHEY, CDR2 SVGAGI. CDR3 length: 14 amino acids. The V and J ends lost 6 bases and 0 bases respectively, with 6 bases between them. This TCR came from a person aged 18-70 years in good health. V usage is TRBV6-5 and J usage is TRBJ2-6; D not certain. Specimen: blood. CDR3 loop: CASSPLSGANVLTF. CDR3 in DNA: TGTGCCAGCAGCCCCCTCTCTGGGGCCAACGTCCTGACTTTC.